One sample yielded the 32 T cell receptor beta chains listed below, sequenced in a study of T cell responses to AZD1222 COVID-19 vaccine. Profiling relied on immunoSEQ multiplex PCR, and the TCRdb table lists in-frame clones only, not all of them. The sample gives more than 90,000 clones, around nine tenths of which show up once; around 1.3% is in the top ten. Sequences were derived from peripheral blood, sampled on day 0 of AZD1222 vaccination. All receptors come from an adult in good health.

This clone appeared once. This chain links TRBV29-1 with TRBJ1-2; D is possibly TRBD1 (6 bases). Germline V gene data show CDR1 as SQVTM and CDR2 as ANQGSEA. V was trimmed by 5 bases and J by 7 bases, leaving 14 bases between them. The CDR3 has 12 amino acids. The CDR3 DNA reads TGCAGCGTTATCCCGGGGGCAAGTGGCTACACCTTC. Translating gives CSVIPGASGYTF.

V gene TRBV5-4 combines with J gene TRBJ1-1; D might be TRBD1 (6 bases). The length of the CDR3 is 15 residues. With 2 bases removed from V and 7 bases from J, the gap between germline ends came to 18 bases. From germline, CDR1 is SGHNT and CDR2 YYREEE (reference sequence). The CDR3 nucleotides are TGTGCCAGCAGCTTCCAATGGGGGCAGGGCGATGAAGCTTTCTTT. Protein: CASSFQWGQGDEAFF.

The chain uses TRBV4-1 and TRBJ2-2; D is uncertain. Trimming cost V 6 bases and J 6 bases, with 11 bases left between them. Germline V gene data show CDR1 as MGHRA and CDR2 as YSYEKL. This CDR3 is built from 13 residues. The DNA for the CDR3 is TGCGCCAGCAGGCCACAGTTGGCCGGGGAGCTGTTTTTT. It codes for CASRPQLAGELFF.

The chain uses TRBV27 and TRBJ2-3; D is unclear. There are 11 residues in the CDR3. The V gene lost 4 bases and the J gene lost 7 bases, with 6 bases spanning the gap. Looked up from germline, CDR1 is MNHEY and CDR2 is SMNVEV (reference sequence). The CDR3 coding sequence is TGTGCCAGCAGTTCGGATTATACGCAGTATTTT. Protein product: CASSSDYTQYF.

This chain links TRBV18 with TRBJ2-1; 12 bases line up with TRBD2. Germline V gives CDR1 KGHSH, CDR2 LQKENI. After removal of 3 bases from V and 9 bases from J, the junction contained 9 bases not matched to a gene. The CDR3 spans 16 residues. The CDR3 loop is CASSPGLAGGPGEQFF. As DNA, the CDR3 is TGTGCCAGCTCACCTGGTCTAGCGGGGGGGCCGGGTGAGCAGTTCTTC.

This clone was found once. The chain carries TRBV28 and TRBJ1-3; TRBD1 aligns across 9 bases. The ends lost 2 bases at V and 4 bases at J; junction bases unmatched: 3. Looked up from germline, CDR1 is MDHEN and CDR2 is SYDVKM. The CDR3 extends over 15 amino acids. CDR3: CASSLLDRGGNTIYF. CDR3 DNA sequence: TGTGCCAGCAGTTTACTAGACAGGGGGGGAAACACCATATATTTT. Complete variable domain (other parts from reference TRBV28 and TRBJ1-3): DVKVTQSSRYLVKRTGEKVFLECVQDMDHENMFWYRQDPGLGLRLIYFSYDVKMKEKGDIPEGYSVSREKKERFSLILESASTNQTSMYLCASSLLDRGGNTIYFGEGSWLTVV.

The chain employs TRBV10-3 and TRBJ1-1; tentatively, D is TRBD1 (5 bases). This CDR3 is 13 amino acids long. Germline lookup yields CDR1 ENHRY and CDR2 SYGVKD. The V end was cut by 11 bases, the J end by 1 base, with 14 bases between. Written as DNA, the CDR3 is TGTGCCTCCACGGGGCAGCAGAACACTGAAGCTTTCTTT. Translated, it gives CASTGQQNTEAFF.

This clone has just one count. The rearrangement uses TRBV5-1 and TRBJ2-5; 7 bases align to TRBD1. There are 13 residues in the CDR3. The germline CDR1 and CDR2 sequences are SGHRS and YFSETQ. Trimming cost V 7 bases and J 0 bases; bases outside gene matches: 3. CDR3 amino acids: CASLGQNQETQYF. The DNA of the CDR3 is TGCGCCAGCCTGGGACAGAACCAAGAGACCCAGTACTTC.

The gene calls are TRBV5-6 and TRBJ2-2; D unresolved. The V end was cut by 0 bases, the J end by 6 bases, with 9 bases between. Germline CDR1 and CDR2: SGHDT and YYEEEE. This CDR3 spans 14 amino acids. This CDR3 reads CASSLGSIPGELFF. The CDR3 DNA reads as TGTGCCAGCAGCTTGGGGTCAATCCCCGGGGAGCTGTTTTTT.

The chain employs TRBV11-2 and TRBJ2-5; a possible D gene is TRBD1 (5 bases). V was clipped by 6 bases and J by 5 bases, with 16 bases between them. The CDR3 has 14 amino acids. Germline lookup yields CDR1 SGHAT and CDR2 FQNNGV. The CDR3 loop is CASSHSSRDETQYF. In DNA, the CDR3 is TGTGCCAGCAGTCATAGCTCCAGGGATGAGACCCAGTACTTC.

This CDR3 is CASSWVVGQPQHF. The CDR3, as DNA: TGTGCCAGCAGTTGGGTAGTTGGTCAGCCCCAGCATTTT. V gene TRBV6-5 combines with J gene TRBJ1-5; D unresolved. The CDR3 runs to 13 residues. CDR1 is MNHEY, CDR2 SVGAGI, per germline. Deletions cut 4 bases from V and 6 bases from J, with 10 bases between.

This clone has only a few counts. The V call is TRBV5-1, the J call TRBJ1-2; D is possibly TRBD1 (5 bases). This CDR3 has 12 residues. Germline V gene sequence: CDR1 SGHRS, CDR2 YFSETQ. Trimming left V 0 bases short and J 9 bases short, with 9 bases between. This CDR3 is CASSLDQGSYTF. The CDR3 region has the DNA TGCGCCAGCAGCTTGGATCAGGGAAGCTACACCTTC.

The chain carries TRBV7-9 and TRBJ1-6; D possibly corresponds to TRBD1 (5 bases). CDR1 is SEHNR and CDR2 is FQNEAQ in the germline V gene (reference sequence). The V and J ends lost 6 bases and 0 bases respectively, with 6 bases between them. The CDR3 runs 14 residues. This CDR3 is CASRGGSYNSPLHF. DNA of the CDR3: TGTGCCAGCAGGGGGGGCTCCTATAATTCACCCCTCCACTTT.

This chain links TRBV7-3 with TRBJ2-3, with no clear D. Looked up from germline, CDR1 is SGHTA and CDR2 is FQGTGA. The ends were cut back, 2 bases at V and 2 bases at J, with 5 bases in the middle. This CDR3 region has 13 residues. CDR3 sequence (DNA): TGTGCCAGCAGCTTACAACCCACAGATACGCAGTATTTT. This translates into CASSLQPTDTQYF.

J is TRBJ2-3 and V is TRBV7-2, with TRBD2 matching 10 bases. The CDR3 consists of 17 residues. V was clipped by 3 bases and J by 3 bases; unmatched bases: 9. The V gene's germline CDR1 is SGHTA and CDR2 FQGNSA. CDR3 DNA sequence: TGTGCCAGCAGCTTTGCTACTAGCGGGGCAGGGACAGATACGCAGTATTTT. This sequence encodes CASSFATSGAGTDTQYF.

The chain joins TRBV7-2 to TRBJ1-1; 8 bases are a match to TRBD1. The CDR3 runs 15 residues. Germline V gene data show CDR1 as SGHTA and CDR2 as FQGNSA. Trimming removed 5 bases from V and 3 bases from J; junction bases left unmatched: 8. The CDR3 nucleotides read TGTGCCAGCAGCCCCGAGGGACAGGCGGACACTGAAGCTTTCTTT. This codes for CASSPEGQADTEAFF. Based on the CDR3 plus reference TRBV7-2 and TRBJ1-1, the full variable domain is GAGVSQSPSNKVTEKGKDVELRCDPISGHTALYWYRQSLGQGLEFLIYFQGNSAPDKSGLPSDRFSAERTGGSVSTLTIQRTQQEDSAVYLCASSPEGQADTEAFFGQGTRLTVV.

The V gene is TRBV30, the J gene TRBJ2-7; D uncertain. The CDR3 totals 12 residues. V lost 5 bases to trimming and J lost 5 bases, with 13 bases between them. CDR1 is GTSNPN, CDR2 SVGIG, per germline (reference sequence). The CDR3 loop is CAWAPLLDEQYF. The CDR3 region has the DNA TGTGCCTGGGCACCCCTTTTGGACGAGCAGTACTTC.

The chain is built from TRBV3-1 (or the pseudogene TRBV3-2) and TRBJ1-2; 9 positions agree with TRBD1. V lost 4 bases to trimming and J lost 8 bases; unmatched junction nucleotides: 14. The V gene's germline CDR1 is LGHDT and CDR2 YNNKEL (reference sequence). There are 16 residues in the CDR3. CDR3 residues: CASSLGTGSVGIGYTF. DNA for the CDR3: TGTGCCAGCAGCCTCGGGACAGGGTCTGTTGGCATAGGCTACACCTTC.

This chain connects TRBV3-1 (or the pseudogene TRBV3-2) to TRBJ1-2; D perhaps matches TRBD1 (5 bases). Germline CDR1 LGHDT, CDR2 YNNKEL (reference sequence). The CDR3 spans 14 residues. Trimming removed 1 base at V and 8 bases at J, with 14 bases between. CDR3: CASSQAAQGLGYTF. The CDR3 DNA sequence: TGTGCCAGCAGCCAAGCAGCCCAGGGCTTGGGCTACACCTTC.

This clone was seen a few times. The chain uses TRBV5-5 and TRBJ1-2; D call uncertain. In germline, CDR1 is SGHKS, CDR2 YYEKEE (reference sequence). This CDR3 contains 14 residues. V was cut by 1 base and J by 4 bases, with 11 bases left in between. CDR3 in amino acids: CASSLLTGVYGYTF. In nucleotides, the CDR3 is TGTGCCAGCAGCTTGCTAACGGGAGTCTATGGCTACACCTTC.

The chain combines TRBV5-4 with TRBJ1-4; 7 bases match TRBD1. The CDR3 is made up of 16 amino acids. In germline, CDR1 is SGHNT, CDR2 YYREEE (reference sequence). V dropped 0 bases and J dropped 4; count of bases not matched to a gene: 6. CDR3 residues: CASSLGTGQRNEKLFF. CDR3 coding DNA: TGTGCCAGCAGCTTGGGGACGGGACAGCGTAATGAAAAACTGTTTTTT.

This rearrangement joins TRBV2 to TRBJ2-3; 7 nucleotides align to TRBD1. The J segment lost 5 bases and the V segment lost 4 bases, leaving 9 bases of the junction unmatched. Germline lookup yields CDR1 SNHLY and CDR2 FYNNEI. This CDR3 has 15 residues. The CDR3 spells CASSARGSERDTQYF. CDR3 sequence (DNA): TGTGCCAGCAGTGCCAGGGGGAGCGAAAGAGATACGCAGTATTTT.

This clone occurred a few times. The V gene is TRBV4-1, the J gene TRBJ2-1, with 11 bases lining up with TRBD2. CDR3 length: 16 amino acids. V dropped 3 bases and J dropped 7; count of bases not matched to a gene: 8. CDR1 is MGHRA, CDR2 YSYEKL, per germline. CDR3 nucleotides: TGCGCCAGCAGCCAGAGCCTAGCGGGGGGCGGGAATGAGCAGTTCTTC. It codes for CASSQSLAGGGNEQFF.

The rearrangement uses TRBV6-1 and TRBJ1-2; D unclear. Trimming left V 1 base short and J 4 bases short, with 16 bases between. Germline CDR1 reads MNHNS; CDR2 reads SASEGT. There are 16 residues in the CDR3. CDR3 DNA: TGTGCCAGCAGTGAAGGACGGGCACCTTCAGCCTATGGCTACACCTTC. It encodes CASSEGRAPSAYGYTF.

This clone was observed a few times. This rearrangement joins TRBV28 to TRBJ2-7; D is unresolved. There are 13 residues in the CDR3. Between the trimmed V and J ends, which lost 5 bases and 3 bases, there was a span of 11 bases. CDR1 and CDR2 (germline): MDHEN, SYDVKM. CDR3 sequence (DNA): TGTGCCAGCAGTGACCGACGGAGCTACGAGCAGTACTTC. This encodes CASSDRRSYEQYF.

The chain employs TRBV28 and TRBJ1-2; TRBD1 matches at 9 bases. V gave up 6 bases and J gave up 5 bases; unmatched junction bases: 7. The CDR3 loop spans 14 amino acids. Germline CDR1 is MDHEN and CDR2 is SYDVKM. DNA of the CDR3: TGTGCCAGCAGCCACAGGGGGCATCAATATGGCTACACCTTC. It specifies CASSHRGHQYGYTF.

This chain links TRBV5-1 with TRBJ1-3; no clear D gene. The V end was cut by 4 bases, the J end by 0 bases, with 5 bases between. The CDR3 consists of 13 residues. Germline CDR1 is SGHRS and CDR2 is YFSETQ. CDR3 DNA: TGCGCCAGCAGCCAGAGCTCTGGAAACACCATATATTTT. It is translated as CASSQSSGNTIYF.

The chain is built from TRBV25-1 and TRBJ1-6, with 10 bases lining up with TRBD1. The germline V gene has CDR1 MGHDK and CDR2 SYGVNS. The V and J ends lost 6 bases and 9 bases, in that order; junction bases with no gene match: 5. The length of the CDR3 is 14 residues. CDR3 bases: TGTGCCAGCAGCAGGGACAGGGGTTCTTCACCCCTCCACTTT. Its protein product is CASSRDRGSSPLHF.

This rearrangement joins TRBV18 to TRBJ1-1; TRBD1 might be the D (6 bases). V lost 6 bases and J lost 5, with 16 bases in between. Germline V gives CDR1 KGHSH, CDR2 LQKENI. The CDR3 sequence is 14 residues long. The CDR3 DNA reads TGTGCCAGCTCCACTGGGGGGGCATGGACTGAAGCTTTCTTT. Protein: CASSTGGAWTEAFF. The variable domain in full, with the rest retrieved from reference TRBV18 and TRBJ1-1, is NAGVMQNPRHLVRRRGQEARLRCSPMKGHSHVYWYRQLPEEGLKFMVYLQKENIIDESGMPKERFSAEFPKEGPSILRIQQVVRGDSAAYFCASSTGGAWTEAFFGQGTRLTVV.

CDR3 amino acids: CASSPLGDEQFF. As DNA, the CDR3 is TGTGCCAGCAGCCCGCTAGGGGATGAGCAGTTCTTC. The genes are TRBV12-3 or TRBV12-4 and TRBJ2-1, with D perhaps TRBD1 (5 bases). The V end was cut by 6 bases, the J end by 8 bases, with 11 bases between. The CDR3 sequence is 12 residues long.

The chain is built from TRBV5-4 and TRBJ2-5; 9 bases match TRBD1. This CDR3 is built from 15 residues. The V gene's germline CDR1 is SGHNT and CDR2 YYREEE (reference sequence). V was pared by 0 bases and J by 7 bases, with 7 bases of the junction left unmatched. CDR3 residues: CASSLGGQGRVTQYF. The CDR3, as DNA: TGTGCCAGCAGCTTGGGGGGACAGGGAAGGGTGACCCAGTACTTC.

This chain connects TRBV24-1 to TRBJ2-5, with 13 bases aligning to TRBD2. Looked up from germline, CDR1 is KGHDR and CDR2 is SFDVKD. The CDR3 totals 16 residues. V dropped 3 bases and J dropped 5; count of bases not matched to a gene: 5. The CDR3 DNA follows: TGTGCCACCAGTGATCCGACTAGCGGGGGGTGGGAGACCCAGTACTTC. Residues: CATSDPTSGGWETQYF.